This TCR beta chain was recovered during a study of T cell responses to AZD1222 COVID-19 vaccine. Turning to the study itself: Second-dose recipients at about 4 or about 12 weeks were treated as one pooled group.

J gave up 1 base and V 1 base, and 4 bases lay outside the gene matches. In germline, CDR1 is MNHEY, CDR2 SMNVEV (reference sequence). There are 16 residues in the CDR3. In the case of this clone: The target antigen is unknown.

Only in-frame clones appear in the TCRdb table, and some are missing; sequencing was by immunoSEQ multiplex PCR. The table shows 140,000 to 150,000 clones, with 80% to 95% occurring only once. Whole-study results and caveats: White British people made up most donors, females outnumbered males, and clonal diversity was possibly underestimated. There were vaccine-associated CD4 TCRs across spike, dominant at 160-218 and 743-854.

This material consisted of peripheral blood, taken on day 0 of AZD1222 vaccination. The receptor was isolated from an adult in good health. The chain employs TRBV27 and TRBJ2-5; TRBD2 agrees at 9 bases. The chain's CDR3 is CASSLWFSGSQETQYF. DNA for the CDR3: TGTGCCAGCAGTTTATGGTTTAGCGGGAGCCAAGAGACCCAGTACTTC.